This is a list of T cell receptor beta chains from one sample in a study of preoperative IRX-2 immunotherapy in early breast cancer. Some clones are missing from TCRdb's copy, which holds only in-frame ones; the method was immunoSEQ multiplex PCR. In the table there are 34,000 or so clones, around 86% of which are singletons. The sequences come from lymph node tissue, collected from a patient treated with IRX-2 immunotherapy. Receptors were obtained from a human donor with breast cancer. Both conserved end residues are part of each CDR3. Each record gives: J gene, V gene, CDR3 protein.

>TRBJ2-1|TRBV18
CASSHRQGRDEQFF
>TRBJ1-1|TRBV6-8
CASSYSEGAGAFF
>TRBJ1-2|TRBV19
CASVSERFGYTF
>TRBJ2-4|TRBV6-8
CASIPRVGAKNIQYF
>TRBJ2-3|TRBV6-8
CASSSPLGPDTQYF
>TRBJ2-3|TRBV19
CASSAPRSRTDTQYF
>TRBJ1-1|TRBV16
CASSQSRQNTEAFF
>TRBJ2-1|TRBV6-8
CASSLGLAFYNEQFF
>TRBJ2-2|TRBV30
CAWSVRGWTGELFF
>TRBJ2-7|TRBV15
CATSRGGVSYEQYF
>TRBJ2-7|TRBV6-7
CASSLGFRYEQYF
>TRBJ1-6|TRBV18
CASSPRQGDNSPLHF
>TRBJ2-7|TRBV19
CASSSRDSLLEQYF
>TRBJ2-1|TRBV25-1
CASSEYGSRTSSYNEQFF
>TRBJ1-4|TRBV19
CASGPTSEKLFF
>TRBJ2-3|TRBV28
CASSTPRGGLSTVMDTQYF
>TRBJ2-1|TRBV6-1
CASSEVPGYVHNEQFF
>TRBJ1-6|TRBV11-3
CASSLGGSYNSPLHF
>TRBJ2-2|TRBV25-1
CASSHQNTGELFF
>TRBJ1-1|TRBV10-2
CASIRGQQNTEAFF
>TRBJ2-7|TRBV28
CASSLSPDGAMHEQYF
>TRBJ2-1|TRBV19
CASSLSGRPTHEQFF
>TRBJ2-7|TRBV18
CASSPRHGSTEYEQYF
>TRBJ1-2|TRBV23-1
CASSQETGFGGYTF
>TRBJ2-1|TRBV19
CASSIGPAYNEQFF
>TRBJ2-3|TRBV6-4
CASRTFWSSTDTQYF
>TRBJ2-7|TRBV15
CATSRGPSGSYEQYF
>TRBJ1-2|TRBV6-8
CASSYVTGSGYTF
>TRBJ2-6|TRBV1
CASSQLGQGEAAGANVLTF
>TRBJ2-1|TRBV15
CATSSAGLAGPYNEQFF
>TRBJ2-3|TRBV30
CAWIRGTSGSTDTQYF
>TRBJ2-7|TRBV19
CASSSPGPEQYF
>TRBJ2-1|TRBV30
CAWSVGYRYNEQFF
>TRBJ2-5|TRBV18
CASSPVGGQETQYF
>TRBJ1-3|TRBV19
CASREQMTGNTIYF
>TRBJ1-1|TRBV19
CASSTRAGHTEAFF
>TRBJ1-1|TRBV6-8
CASSYSGTENTEAFF
>TRBJ2-6|TRBV6-8
CASSQYRGSSGANVLTF
>TRBJ1-2|TRBV30
CAWSVHWAFNYGYTF
>TRBJ1-6|TRBV11-3
CASSFGTDNSPLHF
>TRBJ2-3|TRBV12-5
CASGLGSSPDTDTQYF
>TRBJ1-1|TRBV18
CASSLTQEANTEAFF
>TRBJ2-7|TRBV19
CASSIGLPYEQYF
>TRBJ1-5|TRBV9
CASSRDRGSGQQPQHF
>TRBJ2-2|TRBV4-1
CASSQDGTGELFF
>TRBJ2-2|TRBV5-1
CASSQLQGTGELFF
>TRBJ1-6|TRBV6-8
CASSYRDGYLNSPLHF
>TRBJ1-4|TRBV18
CASSPTPGAGNNEKLFF
>TRBJ2-3|TRBV6-8
CASSYRGGGTDTQYF
>TRBJ2-2|TRBV30
CACGRGTGELFF